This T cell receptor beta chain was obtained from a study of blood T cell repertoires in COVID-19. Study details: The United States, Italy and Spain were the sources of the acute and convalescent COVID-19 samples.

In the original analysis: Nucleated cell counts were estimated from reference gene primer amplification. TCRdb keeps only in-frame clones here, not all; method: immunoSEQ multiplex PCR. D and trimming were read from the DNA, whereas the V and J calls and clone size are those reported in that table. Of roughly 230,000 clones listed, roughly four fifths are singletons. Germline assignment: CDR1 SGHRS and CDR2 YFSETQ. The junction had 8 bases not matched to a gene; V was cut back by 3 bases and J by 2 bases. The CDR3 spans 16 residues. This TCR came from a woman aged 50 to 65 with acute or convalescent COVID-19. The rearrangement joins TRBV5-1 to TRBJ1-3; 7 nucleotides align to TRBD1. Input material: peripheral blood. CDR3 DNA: TGCGCCAGCAGCTCCTTTTCAGGGACAGCTGGAAACACCATATATTTT. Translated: CASSSFSGTAGNTIYF.